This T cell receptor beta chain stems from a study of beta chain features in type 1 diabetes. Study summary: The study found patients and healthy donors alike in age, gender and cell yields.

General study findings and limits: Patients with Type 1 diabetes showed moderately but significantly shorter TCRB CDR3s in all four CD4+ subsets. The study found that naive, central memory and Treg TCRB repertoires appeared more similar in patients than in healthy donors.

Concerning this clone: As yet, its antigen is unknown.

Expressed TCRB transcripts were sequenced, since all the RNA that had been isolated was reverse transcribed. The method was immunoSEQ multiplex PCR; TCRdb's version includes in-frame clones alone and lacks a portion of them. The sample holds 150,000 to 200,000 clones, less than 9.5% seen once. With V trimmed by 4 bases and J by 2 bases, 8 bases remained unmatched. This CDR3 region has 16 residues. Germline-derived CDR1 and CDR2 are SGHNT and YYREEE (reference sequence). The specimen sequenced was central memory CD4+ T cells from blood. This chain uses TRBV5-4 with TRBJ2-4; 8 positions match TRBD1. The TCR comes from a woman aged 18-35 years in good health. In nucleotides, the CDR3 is TGTGCCAGCAGCCTGGGGACAGGTGGTTCCAAAAACATTCAGTACTTC. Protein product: CASSLGTGGSKNIQYF.